This is a list of T cell receptor beta chains from one sample in a study of beta chain features in type 1 diabetes. The protocol was immunoSEQ multiplex PCR, while the TCRdb copy is restricted to in-frame clones and leaves out a portion. The repertoire holds over 120,000 clones, with about 10% as singletons. Material: naive CD4+ T cells from blood. The receptors stem from a man aged 18 to 29 in good health. Both conserved end residues are part of each CDR3. Each record gives: V gene, clone size, D gene, J gene, CDR3 DNA, CDR3 protein. The D gene is left open where the match is weak. Size tells how often a clone was seen (once, few, many) or the class of an expanded clone, and some rows leave it out.

TRBV19	many	-	TRBJ1-1	TGTGCCAGTAGTATTGGGCTACAGGGTGCCACTGAAGCTTTCTTT	CASSIGLQGATEAFF
TRBV6-5	few	TRBD1	TRBJ2-5	TGTGCCAGCAGCCGACAGGGGCGGGGAGAGACCCAGTACTTC	CASSRQGRGETQYF
TRBV6-1	few	TRBD1	TRBJ1-6	TGTGCCGCGTGCCGGACAGGGGGCAATTCACCCCTCCACTTT	CAACRTGGNSPLHF
TRBV15	many	-	TRBJ1-5	TGTGCCACCGGTCTTCGGGGTGGTCAGCCCCAGCATTTT	CATGLRGGQPQHF
TRBV9	-	-	TRBJ2-5	TGTGCCAGCAGCCAGGGGTGGACAGTACAAGAGACCCAGTACTTC	CASSQGWTVQETQYF
TRBV30	few	-	TRBJ1-1	TGTGCCTGGACACCGGGACACCTCAATGAAGCTTTCTTT	CAWTPGHLNEAFF
TRBV19	-	-	TRBJ1-5	TGTGCCAGTAGTACCCGGGACACCCTCGCGCAGCCCCAGCATTTT	CASSTRDTLAQPQHF
TRBV19	few	-	TRBJ1-2	TGTGCCAGTAGACCACATACAGGGCTCGGCTACACCTTC	CASRPHTGLGYTF
TRBV4-1	few	TRBD2	TRBJ2-6	TGCGCCAGCAGCCAACTAGCGGGGGAACGCTCTGGGGCCAACGTCCTGACTTTC	CASSQLAGERSGANVLTF
TRBV9	-	TRBD2	TRBJ2-3	TGTGCCAGCAGCGTAGCTACGACTAGCGGGGGCTCAGATACGCAGTATTTT	CASSVATTSGGSDTQYF
TRBV7-2	-	-	TRBJ1-2	TGTGCCAGCAGCTTTATAGGGGACTATGGCTACACCTTC	CASSFIGDYGYTF
TRBV5-4	many	-	TRBJ2-4	TGTGCCAGCAGCTTTACAGGGATGAACATTCAGTACTTC	CASSFTGMNIQYF
TRBV6-1	-	TRBD1	TRBJ2-7	TGTGCCAGCAGTGTTCGGACAGGGAATTCCGAGCAGTACTTC	CASSVRTGNSEQYF
TRBV28	-	-	TRBJ2-5	TGTGCCAGCAGTGCTGGCGGAGCACAAGAGACCCAGTACTTC	CASSAGGAQETQYF
TRBV7-2	-	-	TRBJ1-3	TGTGCCAGCAGCCGAATCGGGGGTAGCACCATATATTTT	CASSRIGGSTIYF
TRBV7-2	few	-	TRBJ2-7	TGTGCCAGCAGTTTCACAGGGACCTCCGAGCAGTACTTC	CASSFTGTSEQYF
TRBV5-4	-	-	TRBJ1-2	TGTGCCAGCAGCTTGGGCGGCAACCCCTATGGCTACACCTTC	CASSLGGNPYGYTF
TRBV19	few	TRBD2	TRBJ2-1	TGTGCCAGTAGTAGGGGACTAGCGGGGGGGCCCCCCTACAATGAGCAGTTCTTC	CASSRGLAGGPPYNEQFF
TRBV20-1	few	-	TRBJ1-6	TGCAGTGCGGGAGGGGATTCACCCCTCCACTTT	CSAGGDSPLHF
TRBV7-3	few	TRBD2	TRBJ2-5	TGTGCCAGCAGCTTAAGCGGGGGGGAGACCCAGTACTTC	CASSLSGGETQYF
TRBV14	few	-	TRBJ2-2	TGTGCCAGCAGCCAAGGGACACCGCTTGCCCCAGGGGAGCTGTTTTTT	CASSQGTPLAPGELFF
TRBV27	few	-	TRBJ1-2	TGTGCCAGCAGTTTAAGGGGGACAACCAACTATGGCTACACCTTC	CASSLRGTTNYGYTF
TRBV11-2	-	-	TRBJ1-6	TGTGCCAGCAGCTTAGTTTTTGACAGCTATAATTCACCCCTCCACTTT	CASSLVFDSYNSPLHF